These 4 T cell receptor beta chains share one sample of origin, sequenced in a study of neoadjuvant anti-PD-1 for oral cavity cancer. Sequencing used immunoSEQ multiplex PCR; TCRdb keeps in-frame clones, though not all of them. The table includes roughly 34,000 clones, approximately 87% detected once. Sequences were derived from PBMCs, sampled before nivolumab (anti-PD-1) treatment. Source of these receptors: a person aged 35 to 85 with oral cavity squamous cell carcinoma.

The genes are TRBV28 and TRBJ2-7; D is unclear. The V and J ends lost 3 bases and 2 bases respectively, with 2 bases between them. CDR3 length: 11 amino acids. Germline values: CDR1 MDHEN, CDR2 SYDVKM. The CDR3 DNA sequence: TGTGCCAGCAGTTTGACCTACGAGCAGTACTTC. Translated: CASSLTYEQYF. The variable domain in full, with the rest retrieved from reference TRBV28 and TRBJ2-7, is DVKVTQSSRYLVKRTGEKVFLECVQDMDHENMFWYRQDPGLGLRLIYFSYDVKMKEKGDIPEGYSVSREKKERFSLILESASTNQTSMYLCASSLTYEQYFGPGTRLTVT.

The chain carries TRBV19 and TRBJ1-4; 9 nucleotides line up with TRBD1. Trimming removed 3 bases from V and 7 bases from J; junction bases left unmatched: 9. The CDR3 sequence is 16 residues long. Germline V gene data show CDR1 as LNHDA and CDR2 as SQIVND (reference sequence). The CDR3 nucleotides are TGTGCCAGTAGTATCGGTCTTACAGGGGGCGGTGAAAAACTGTTTTTT. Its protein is CASSIGLTGGGEKLFF. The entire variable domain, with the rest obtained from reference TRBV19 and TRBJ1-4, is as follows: DGGITQSPKYLFRKEGQNVTLSCEQNLNHDAMYWYRQDPGQGLRLIYYSQIVNDFQKGDIAEGYSVSREKKESFPLTVTSAQKNPTAFYLCASSIGLTGGGEKLFFGSGTQLSVL.

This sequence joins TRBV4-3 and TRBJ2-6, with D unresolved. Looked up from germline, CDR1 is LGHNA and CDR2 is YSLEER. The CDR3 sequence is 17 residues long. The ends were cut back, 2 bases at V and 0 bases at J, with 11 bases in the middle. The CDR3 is CASSQSAQLSGANVLTF. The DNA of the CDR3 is TGCGCCAGCAGCCAATCGGCCCAACTCTCTGGGGCCAACGTCCTGACTTTC.

CDR3: CASSYRPLDRGYEQYF. The CDR3, as DNA: TGTGCCAGCAGTTACAGGCCCCTAGACAGGGGCTACGAGCAGTACTTC. The chain is built from TRBV6-5 and TRBJ2-7; 8 bases align to TRBD1. Germline values: CDR1 MNHEY, CDR2 SVGAGI. The CDR3 runs to 16 residues. J was trimmed by 3 bases and V by 2 bases; bases with no gene match: 9.